This T cell receptor beta chain is from a study of cytomegalovirus exposure and HLA in healthy donors. At the level of the study: In an early release, HLA-typed donors contributed some 88 million unique TCR sequences.

General study points: Roughly uniform sequencing depth across donors was assumed, possibly incorrectly.

The V gene's germline CDR1 is SNHLY and CDR2 FYNNEI. The V end was cut by 8 bases, the J end by 1 base, with 8 bases between. The CDR3 length is 12 residues. Primers: 60 Vbeta forward and 13 Jbeta reverse. The protocol was immunoSEQ multiplex PCR, while the TCRdb copy is restricted to in-frame clones and leaves out a portion. The sample contains approximately 150,000 clones, roughly 76% of which appear only once. This clone was picked up a small number of times. Its matching antigen is unknown. This sequence was found in a woman aged 45-65 years in good health and CMV-seronegative. V gene TRBV2 combines with J gene TRBJ2-5; D ambiguous. What was sequenced was PBMCs. CDR3 loop: CASAVSQETQYF. The CDR3 DNA sequence: TGTGCCAGCGCGGTCAGCCAAGAGACCCAGTACTTC.